This T cell receptor beta chain originates from a study of regulatory T cells in long-lasting Graves disease. According to the study, TCR beta libraries were built with iRepertoire HTBI primers and CDR3-region Arm-PCR. One entry per CDR3 protein, called by TCRdb with MiXCR from the multiplex PCR reads. This table has about 400,000 distinct CDR3 sequences, 15% to 20% appearing once. As to time point: newly diagnosed GD, antithyroid drugs for less than 3 months. From RNA extracted from PBMCs, the TCR library was made. American Thyroid Association guidelines defined how Graves' disease was diagnosed. This clonotype was seen at least ten times. Its antigen is currently unknown. Per the germline V gene, CDR1 is DFQATT and CDR2 is SNEGSKA (reference sequence). V was cut by 2 bases and J by 5 bases, with 12 bases left in between. CDR3 length equals 13 residues. General study points: Accuracy could have been hurt by small sample size.

A further study also used this sample, focusing on T cells in Graves' hyperthyroidism and ophthalmopathy. That work contributes: Ophthalmopathy stood apart from stable hyperthyroidism in a 13 V-J model.

The material was peripheral blood mononuclear cells (PBMCs), obtained at new diagnosis, from a patient treated with antithyroid drugs. The TCR sequence derives from a woman aged 18 to 35 with Graves disease. The V gene is TRBV20-1, the J gene TRBJ1-1; no reliable D call. The CDR3 bases are TGCAGTGCTAGACGCCAGGAGAGGACTGAAGCTTTCTTT. Protein sequence: CSARRQERTEAFF.